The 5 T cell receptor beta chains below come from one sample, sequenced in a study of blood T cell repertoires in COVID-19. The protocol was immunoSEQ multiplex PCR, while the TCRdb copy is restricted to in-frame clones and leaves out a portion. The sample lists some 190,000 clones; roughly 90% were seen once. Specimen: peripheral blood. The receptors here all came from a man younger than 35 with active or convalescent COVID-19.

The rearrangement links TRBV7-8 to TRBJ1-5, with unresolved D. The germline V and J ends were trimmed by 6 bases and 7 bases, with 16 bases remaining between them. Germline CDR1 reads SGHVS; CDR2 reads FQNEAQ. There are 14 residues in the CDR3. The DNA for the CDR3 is TGTGCCAGCAGTCCGCGGATTGGAGAGCAGCCCCAGCATTTT. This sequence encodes CASSPRIGEQPQHF.

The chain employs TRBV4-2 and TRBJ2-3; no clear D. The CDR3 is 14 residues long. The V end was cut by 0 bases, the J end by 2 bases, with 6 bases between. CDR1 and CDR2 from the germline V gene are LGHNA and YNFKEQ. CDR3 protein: CASSQDRSTDTQYF. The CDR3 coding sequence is TGTGCCAGCAGCCAAGACAGATCCACAGATACGCAGTATTTT.

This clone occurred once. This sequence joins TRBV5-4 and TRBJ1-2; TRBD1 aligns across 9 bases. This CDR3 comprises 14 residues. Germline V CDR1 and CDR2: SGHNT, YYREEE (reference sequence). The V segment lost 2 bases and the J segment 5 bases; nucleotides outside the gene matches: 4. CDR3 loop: CASSFPGTGYGYTF. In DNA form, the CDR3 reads TGTGCCAGCAGCTTCCCCGGGACAGGGTATGGCTACACCTTC.

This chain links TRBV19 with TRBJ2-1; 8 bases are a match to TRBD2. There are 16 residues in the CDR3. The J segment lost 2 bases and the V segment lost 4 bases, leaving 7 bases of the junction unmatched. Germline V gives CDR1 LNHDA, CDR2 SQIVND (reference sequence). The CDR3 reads CASSTAGESPYNEQFF. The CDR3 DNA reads TGTGCCAGTAGTACAGCGGGAGAGTCCCCCTACAATGAGCAGTTCTTC. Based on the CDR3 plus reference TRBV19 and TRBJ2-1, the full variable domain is DGGITQSPKYLFRKEGQNVTLSCEQNLNHDAMYWYRQDPGQGLRLIYYSQIVNDFQKGDIAEGYSVSREKKESFPLTVTSAQKNPTAFYLCASSTAGESPYNEQFFGPGTRLTVL.

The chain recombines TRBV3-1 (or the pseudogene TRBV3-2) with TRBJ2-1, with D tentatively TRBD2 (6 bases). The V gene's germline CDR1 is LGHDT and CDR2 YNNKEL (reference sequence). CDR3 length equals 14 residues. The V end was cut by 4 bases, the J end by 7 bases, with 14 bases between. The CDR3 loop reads CASSPTSLLNEQFF. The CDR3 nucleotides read TGTGCCAGCAGCCCCACTAGCTTATTGAATGAGCAGTTCTTC.